Detailed here is one T cell receptor beta chain. The antigen is unknown. This entry comes from a study of blood T cells in healthy people across ages. A sample-barcoded 5' primer and a J-beta primer mix were used in a second PCR of roughly 7 to 11 cycles. TCRdb passed the 5' RACE reads through MiXCR, listing each CDR3 protein once. The repertoire holds 800,000 to 900,000 distinct CDR3 sequences, with approximately 59% as singletons. Study-level results: Fewer expanded clones and more diversity marked long-lived versus aged donors.

The ends were cut back, 0 bases at V and 4 bases at J, with 7 bases in the middle. Germline V gene sequence: CDR1 SGHNT, CDR2 YYREEE (reference sequence). The CDR3 sequence is 13 residues long. This receptor was obtained from a young man in good health. The specimen was blood. The gene calls are TRBV5-4 and TRBJ1-2; D call uncertain. CDR3: CASSLDLSYGYTF. CDR3 coding DNA: TGTGCCAGCAGCTTGGACCTCTCCTATGGCTACACCTTC.